This TCR beta chain was identified in a study of T-cell reconstitution after alpha-beta-depleted transplantation in children. Germline values: CDR1 SGHRS, CDR2 YFSETQ. The germline V and J ends were trimmed by 0 bases and 4 bases, with 7 bases remaining between them. The CDR3 extends over 14 amino acids. Unique molecular identifiers were built into the TCRbeta library. TCRdb re-called the PCR reads through MiXCR, storing one row per CDR3 protein. The sample yields about 360,000 distinct CDR3 sequences, 13% seen once. This clonotype was counted many times. The clonotype comes from a human donor who donated a stem cell graft to a child with Fanconi anemia. The input for sequencing was PBMCs, taken from the stem cell graft. The chain has TRBV5-1 and TRBJ2-2, with no clear D. Here the CDR3 reads CASSLDARTGELFF. Written as DNA, the CDR3 is TGCGCCAGCAGCTTGGACGCCCGCACCGGGGAGCTGTTTTTT.